A single T cell receptor beta chain is shown here with its context. This clonotype was seen a few times. What antigen it recognizes has not been identified. It has no much larger one-base neighbor in the sample; base qualities were not kept. PBMCs were isolated by Ficoll-Paque density gradient centrifugation. The data were taken from a study of T-cell memory formation after mild COVID-19 (dated by TCRdb to the early 2020s). For the wider study: TCR sequence clusters from the two donors were largely donor specific. In a couple of donors, T-cell clones that expanded and contracted after mild COVID-19 were followed by sequencing TCRalpha and TCRbeta repertoires longitudinally. Two young, previously healthy adult volunteers, one female and one male, were included in the cohort. Paper-wide results and their limitations: The second-wave clones that peaked on day 37 were not confirmed to be SARS-CoV-2 specific. The study covered only a couple of mild cases, and larger cohorts including severe cases with pre-infection samples were considered necessary. The detection of some responding clones in pre-infection memory suggests that pre-existing cross-reactive memory T cells joined the SARS-CoV-2 response. Clones that contracted from day 15 to 85 showed balanced CD4/CD8 phenotypes, whereas a second wave of clones that expanded from day 15 to 37 leaned towards CD4+. Contracting CD4+ clones were found mainly in CM and EM memory subsets, while CD8+ clones were enriched in EMRA.

Sequencer: Illumina NovaSeq 6000. TCRalpha and TCRbeta cDNA libraries were constructed by 5'RACE with constant-segment primers, with sample barcodes and unique molecular identifiers being introduced. RNA was extracted from every sample with Trizol reagent. The libraries were amplified in two PCR steps, and the second step added a second sample barcode and Illumina TruSeq adapters. Sequencing of the libraries was done on an Illumina NovaSeq, producing 2 x 150 bp paired-end reads. As for the original processing: With migec v1.2.7, reads were demultiplexed and then collapsed into UMI-guided consensus sequences. With mixcr v2.1.11, UMI consensuses were aligned to TRA and TRB V and J templates and assembled into clonotypes. Expanded or contracted clonotypes were those called significant by both edgeR and NoisET, with noise models trained on biological replicates. For edgeR calls, a false discovery rate-adjusted p below 0.01 and a log2 fold-change threshold of 1 were applied. PCA with hierarchical clustering of max-normalized trajectories of the 1000 most abundant clonotypes was used as exploratory dynamics analysis. Separately sequenced CD4+ and CD8+ repertoires were used to assign a CD4 or CD8 phenotype to each responding clone. TCRdb trimmed public reads at Q25 via fastp, called clones via MiXCR and kept in-frame beta chains. Every distinct CDR3 protein forms one entry, paired with its most common genes and DNA. The V and J calls shown here were made by TCRdb, not taken from the authors' results. In all, the sample holds about 300,000 distinct CDR3 sequences, and 15% to 20% of those were seen once. Roughly 21% of the sample lies in the top ten.

This receptor was taken from a man in his late teens or twenties who had mild COVID-19 (a few samples of this study predate the infection). The sample titles of this study are shuffled in the database, so cell type and time point are left out; the donor was told from shared clones. Input material: PBMCs or a T cell subset sorted from them (not recorded which).

The DNA sequence is TGTGCCAGCAGCTTGGAACAGGGAAGTGGCACAGATACGCAGTATTTT. Translated, it gives CASSLEQGSGTDTQYF. This chain joins TRBV5-6 to TRBJ2-3, and TRBD1 may be the D gene, going by 6 matching bases. CDR1 and CDR2 were assigned from the germline V gene as SGHDT and YYEEEE. Including the terminal cysteine and phenylalanine, the CDR3 comprises 16 residues. The entry retains the CDR3 DNA only, 48 bases that are in frame from base 1. V is clipped by 0 bases and J by 1 base, and the sequence between their germline boundaries is 12 bases long.